This T cell receptor (beta chain) was observed in a study of T cells in tumors after PD-1 blockade. TCRdb keeps only in-frame clones here, not all; method: immunoSEQ multiplex PCR. The sample lists over 3,000 clones, about three fifths occurring once. The origin of this receptor is a human donor with cutaneous squamous cell carcinoma. The specimen was tumor tissue, collected after anti-PD-1 treatment.

The CDR3 bases are TGTGCCAGAAGCCTAACCGAGGGAATTCCCCTCATTGCAACTAATGAAAAACTGTTTTTT. Its protein product is CARSLTEGIPLIATNEKLFF. The chain links TRBV5-3 to TRBJ1-4; D ambiguous. TRBV5-3 is annotated as an ORF whose role is uncertain. This CDR3 is 20 amino acids long. The V and J ends lost 4 bases and 0 bases respectively, with 25 bases between them.